Below, one TCR beta chain is given with its context. Antigen specificity is unknown. Clones were sequenced by immunoSEQ multiplex PCR, and TCRdb holds only the in-frame ones, with some missing. This table has 99,000 or so clones, around 94% appearing once. V lost 7 bases, J lost 6 bases, and 18 bases lay in between. The CDR3 is 15 amino acids. Per germline, CDR1 LGHNA and CDR2 YNFKEQ. The source of the sample is a study of OX40 agonist ivuxolimab in advanced cancers. Findings and caveats of the study: On average, CD8+ T cells showed a greater number of expanded clones than CD4+.

The receptor was isolated from an adult with an advanced solid tumor such as melanoma, head and neck, liver or kidney cancer. This chain uses TRBV4-2 with TRBJ1-4; unclear D gene. The specimen comprised CD4+ or CD8+ T cells sorted from blood, sampled in a trial of the OX40 agonist ivuxolimab. CDR3 in DNA: TGTGCCAGCAACCCCTCAACATATGGCGATGAAAAACTGTTTTTT. Protein sequence: CASNPSTYGDEKLFF.